A single sample gave rise to the 23 T cell receptor beta chains below, sequenced in a study of cytomegalovirus exposure and HLA in healthy donors. The PCR ran on 60 Vbeta and 13 Jbeta primers. TCRdb's table, derived via immunoSEQ multiplex PCR, lists solely in-frame clones and lacks some. The table includes 120,000 or so clones, 80% detected once. Sample: PBMCs. These receptor sequences come from a man aged 25 to 40 in good health and CMV-seropositive.

This CDR3 reads CASSLGRFTGVGETQYF. DNA for the CDR3: TGTGCCAGCAGTTTAGGACGGTTCACGGGGGTAGGGGAGACCCAGTACTTC. The chain employs TRBV28 and TRBJ2-5; a possible D gene is TRBD2 (6 bases). Trimming pared 2 bases from V and 5 bases from J, leaving 21 bases between. The CDR3 is 17 amino acids. Germline V gene lookup returns CDR1 MDHEN and CDR2 SYDVKM.

This clone was picked up a small number of times. The rearrangement joins TRBV2 to TRBJ2-5; 10 bases are a match to TRBD2. V was clipped by 0 bases and J by 2 bases; unmatched bases: 0. CDR1 and CDR2 from the germline V gene are SNHLY and FYNNEI. This CDR3 contains 15 residues. The CDR3 bases are TGTGCCAGCAGTGAAGCACTAGCGGGGCAAGAGACCCAGTACTTC. Residues: CASSEALAGQETQYF.

The genes are TRBV7-6 and TRBJ1-1; D is ambiguous. This CDR3 comprises 13 residues. Germline loops: CDR1 SGHVS, CDR2 FNYEAQ. V was clipped by 3 bases and J by 2 bases, with 7 bases between them. The CDR3: CASSLSSNTEAFF. CDR3 DNA: TGTGCCAGCAGCTTGAGCTCTAACACTGAAGCTTTCTTT.

This rearrangement joins TRBV6-5 to TRBJ1-2; D not certain. This CDR3 has 12 residues. V was trimmed by 8 bases and J by 8 bases, leaving 15 bases between them. CDR1 MNHEY and CDR2 SVGAGI come from the germline V gene. The CDR3 is CASSAGTRGYTF. The CDR3 region has the DNA TGTGCCAGCTCGGCGGGAACGAGGGGCTACACCTTC.

This clone was counted a single time. J is TRBJ2-2 and V is TRBV10-3; TRBD1 is a possible D gene (5 bases). This CDR3 contains 14 residues. Looked up from germline, CDR1 is ENHRY and CDR2 is SYGVKD. V lost 7 bases and J 4 bases, leaving 13 bases between the germline ends. The DNA for the CDR3 is TGTGCCATCAAAAAACAGGAATCCACCGGGGAGCTGTTTTTT. It translates to CAIKKQESTGELFF.

This clone was detected only a few times. The J gene is TRBJ2-3, the V gene TRBV6-1; no clear D. Germline V gene sequence: CDR1 MNHNS, CDR2 SASEGT. The CDR3 is 15 amino acids. Trimming shortened V by 1 base and J by 0 bases, and 8 bases separated the two germline ends. In DNA form, the CDR3 reads TGTGCCAGCAGTGAAGTAGTCTCTAGCACAGATACGCAGTATTTT. As protein: CASSEVVSSTDTQYF.

V gene TRBV7-9 combines with J gene TRBJ2-7; D might be TRBD1 (6 bases). CDR3 length: 12 amino acids. V lost 6 bases and J 3 bases, leaving 9 bases between the germline ends. The germline gives CDR1 SEHNR, CDR2 FQNEAQ (reference sequence). CDR3 sequence reads: CASSSQGYEQYF. The CDR3 bases are TGTGCCAGCAGTTCACAGGGCTACGAGCAGTACTTC.

V gene TRBV19 combines with J gene TRBJ1-1; a possible D gene is TRBD1 (6 bases). This CDR3 comprises 14 residues. Trimming stripped 4 bases from V and 1 base from J, with 10 bases between. Per germline, CDR1 LNHDA and CDR2 SQIVND (reference sequence). Here the CDR3 reads CASSSRGQNTEAFF. DNA of the CDR3: TGTGCCAGTAGTAGTAGGGGACAGAACACTGAAGCTTTCTTT.

This chain connects TRBV19 to TRBJ1-1; D might be TRBD1 (6 bases). Trimming shortened V by 6 bases and J by 4 bases, and 12 bases separated the two germline ends. Germline loops: CDR1 LNHDA, CDR2 SQIVND (reference sequence). The CDR3 runs 13 residues. CDR3 nucleotide sequence: TGTGCCAGTAGAAGGGGGGGTGGCACTGAAGCTTTCTTT. Protein: CASRRGGGTEAFF. Based on the CDR3 plus reference TRBV19 and TRBJ1-1, the full variable domain is DGGITQSPKYLFRKEGQNVTLSCEQNLNHDAMYWYRQDPGQGLRLIYYSQIVNDFQKGDIAEGYSVSREKKESFPLTVTSAQKNPTAFYLCASRRGGGTEAFFGQGTRLTVV.

The sample holds a few counts of this clone. The chain combines TRBV5-1 with TRBJ2-6; 11 nucleotides align to TRBD1. This CDR3 has 18 amino acids. From germline, CDR1 is SGHRS and CDR2 YFSETQ. V lost 0 bases and J lost 3; bases outside the gene matches: 5. CDR3 coding DNA: TGCGCCAGCAGCTTGGCCGTTGGGACAGGGGGTGGGGCCAACGTCCTGACTTTC. Amino acids: CASSLAVGTGGGANVLTF.

The chain joins TRBV6-1 to TRBJ2-7; TRBD2 matches 12 bases. This CDR3 comprises 16 residues. After removal of 3 bases from V and 5 bases from J, the junction contained 8 bases not matched to a gene. In germline, CDR1 is MNHNS, CDR2 SASEGT. CDR3 amino acids: CASSEWRLAGGNEQYF. The CDR3 nucleotides read TGTGCCAGCAGTGAGTGGCGTCTAGCGGGGGGGAACGAGCAGTACTTC.

The chain links TRBV6-1 to TRBJ1-1; 8 bases line up with TRBD1. Germline V gene data show CDR1 as MNHNS and CDR2 as SASEGT. J gave up 3 bases and V 3 bases, and 6 bases lay outside the gene matches. The CDR3 is 15 residues long. The CDR3 sequence: CASSEPGGLHTEAFF. In DNA, the CDR3 is TGTGCCAGCAGTGAGCCAGGGGGCTTACACACTGAAGCTTTCTTT.

The rearrangement links TRBV27 to TRBJ2-7; D is ambiguous. V was clipped by 2 bases and J by 1 base, with 6 bases between them. CDR1 and CDR2 (germline): MNHEY, SMNVEV (reference sequence). The CDR3 runs 13 residues. The CDR3 bases are TGTGCCAGCAGTTTAGCGGATTCCTACGAGCAGTACTTC. Its protein is CASSLADSYEQYF.

This chain links TRBV13 with TRBJ2-2, with D possibly being TRBD2 (5 bases). V lost 4 bases and J 1 base, leaving 10 bases between the germline ends. This CDR3 has 15 amino acids. The V gene's germline CDR1 is PRHDT and CDR2 FYEKMQ (reference sequence). CDR3: CASSSPRGNTGELFF. CDR3 sequence (DNA): TGTGCCAGCAGCTCACCCCGGGGGAACACCGGGGAGCTGTTTTTT.

The genes are TRBV25-1 and TRBJ2-2; 10 nucleotides line up with TRBD1. CDR1 MGHDK and CDR2 SYGVNS come from the germline V gene. The CDR3 covers 16 residues. V lost 5 bases and J lost 6; bases outside the gene matches: 9. The DNA for the CDR3 is TGTGCCAGCAGTACCGACAGGGGGCAAACCGCCGGGGAGCTGTTTTTT. Protein product: CASSTDRGQTAGELFF.

This chain joins TRBV21-1 and TRBJ2-1; the table's D call, TRBD2, was not checked against the DNA. TRBV21-1 is a documented pseudogene. The CDR3 runs to 13 residues. The CDR3 loop reads CASSKSESNEQFF. The CDR3 DNA reads as TGTGCCAGCAGCAAATCTGAGAGCAATGAGCAGTTCTTC.

The chain uses TRBV4-1 and TRBJ2-1; TRBD2 matches at 8 bases. Germline lookup yields CDR1 MGHRA and CDR2 YSYEKL. The V segment lost 5 bases and the J segment 0 bases; nucleotides outside the gene matches: 6. The CDR3 length is 16 residues. CDR3 DNA: TGCGCCAGCAGCGGGCACGGGGGGGCCTCCTACAATGAGCAGTTCTTC. This gives the protein CASSGHGGASYNEQFF.

This sequence joins TRBV7-8 and TRBJ2-1; a weak D match, TRBD1 (6 bases). The V end was cut by 0 bases, the J end by 8 bases, with 20 bases between. This CDR3 contains 17 residues. The germline CDR1 and CDR2 sequences are SGHVS and FQNEAQ. CDR3 region: CASSLATQGFLDDEQFF. The CDR3 DNA reads as TGTGCCAGCAGCTTAGCAACACAGGGATTCCTGGACGATGAGCAGTTCTTC.

V is TRBV9 and J is TRBJ2-1; TRBD1 matches 9 bases. Germline lookup yields CDR1 SGDLS and CDR2 YYNGEE. J was trimmed by 2 bases and V by 3 bases; bases with no gene match: 3. There are 15 residues in the CDR3. The CDR3: CASSGRQGAYNEQFF. DNA for the CDR3: TGTGCCAGCAGCGGGCGACAGGGGGCCTACAATGAGCAGTTCTTC. The full variable domain, rest sourced from reference TRBV9 and TRBJ2-1, is DSGVTQTPKHLITATGQRVTLRCSPRSGDLSVYWYQQSLDQGLQFLIQYYNGEERAKGNILERFSAQQFPDLHSELNLSSLELGDSALYFCASSGRQGAYNEQFFGPGTRLTVL.

This chain uses TRBV6-6 with TRBJ1-1; D may be TRBD1 (5 bases). Germline CDR1 and CDR2: MNHNY and SVGAGI (reference sequence). The CDR3 has 12 amino acids. V was shortened by 6 bases and J by 1 base, with 6 bases between the two germline ends. The CDR3 here is CASRGGNTEAFF. For the CDR3, the DNA is TGTGCCAGCAGGGGGGGGAACACTGAAGCTTTCTTT.

The chain uses TRBV10-1 and TRBJ2-5; TRBD1 aligns across 7 bases. Trimming at V came to 8 bases and at J to 3 bases, leaving 12 bases not matched to a gene. In germline, CDR1 is WNHNN, CDR2 SYGVQD (reference sequence). The CDR3 totals 15 residues. The DNA for the CDR3 is TGCGCCAGCGACAGGGTTCGTTGCAGTGAAGAGACCCAGTACTTC. As protein: CASDRVRCSEETQYF.

The rearrangement joins TRBV29-1 to TRBJ2-7; 9 positions agree with TRBD2. The germline CDR1 and CDR2 sequences are SQVTM and ANQGSEA. The CDR3 loop spans 13 amino acids. Germline trimming cut 3 bases from V and 2 bases from J; bases unmatched to any gene: 2. The CDR3, as DNA: TGCAGCGTTGAGGGCGGGGGGGCCTACGAGCAGTACTTC. Its translation: CSVEGGGAYEQYF.

The V gene is TRBV27, the J gene TRBJ1-2, with 7 bases identical to TRBD1. Germline CDR1 MNHEY, CDR2 SMNVEV (reference sequence). The ends lost 2 bases at V and 3 bases at J; junction bases unmatched: 15. The CDR3 runs to 18 residues. CDR3 in DNA: TGTGCCAGCAGTTTACTTGGCGCAAAGGGACAGCCCTACTATGGCTACACCTTC. It specifies CASSLLGAKGQPYYGYTF.